This TCR beta chain was recorded in a study of blood T cell repertoires in COVID-19. Study details: Nucleic acid was either cDNA or gDNA, and it came from T cells, B-cell-depleted T cells, or PBMCs.

The germline V and J ends were trimmed by 1 base and 6 bases, with 17 bases remaining between them. The length of the CDR3 is 15 residues. CDR1 and CDR2 (germline): SGHDT, YYEEEE. TCRdb keeps only in-frame clones here, not all; method: immunoSEQ multiplex PCR. The sample carries 200,000 to 300,000 clones, more than 70% recorded once. The sequencing sample was made of peripheral blood. The clonotype was recovered from a woman aged 40 to 50 who had recovered from COVID-19. This chain joins TRBV5-6 and TRBJ2-7; D is unclear. CDR3 bases: TGTGCCAGCAGCTTGATGGCCCCGTTGCCCCTCGAGCAGTACGTC. Protein sequence: CASSLMAPLPLEQYV.